One sample yielded the 5 T cell receptor beta chains listed below, sequenced in a study of a mutant IDH1 vaccine in newly diagnosed glioma. Clones were read by immunoSEQ multiplex PCR, and TCRdb kept only the in-frame ones, dropping some. The sample has some 80,000 clones; 85% to 90% are singletons. Their target antigens are unknown. The time point was: week 23, last vaccination. With topical imiquimod, each dose of the vaccine consisted of 300 ug of mutant IDH1 20-mer peptide. The specimen was PBMCs, collected from a glioma patient whose treatment included an IDH1 peptide vaccine. These receptors originate from a woman in her 50s with glioma.

The chain is built from TRBV18 and TRBJ2-1, with a possible D match to TRBD1 (5 bases). The CDR3 loop spans 13 amino acids. CDR1 is KGHSH, CDR2 LQKENI, per germline. The V gene lost 5 bases and the J gene lost 3 bases, with 8 bases spanning the gap. The CDR3 DNA sequence: TGTGCCAGCTCATTGACAGTCTACAATGAGCAGTTCTTC. This encodes CASSLTVYNEQFF.

The gene calls are TRBV20-1 and TRBJ2-1; unclear D gene. CDR1 and CDR2 from the germline V gene are DFQATT and SNEGSKA (reference sequence). The CDR3 length is 11 residues. Trimming took off 6 bases at V and 8 bases at J, with 11 bases between the two ends. CDR3 amino acids: CSAKKFDEQFF. The CDR3 DNA reads as TGCAGTGCCAAAAAGTTCGATGAGCAGTTCTTC.

The rearrangement links TRBV28 to TRBJ2-7; TRBD2 might be the D (5 bases). This CDR3 region has 13 residues. Germline V gene lookup returns CDR1 MDHEN and CDR2 SYDVKM. Trimming cost V 6 bases and J 4 bases, with 13 bases left between them. The CDR3 is CASRTHGGYEQYF. The CDR3 DNA follows: TGTGCCAGCAGGACGCACGGAGGTTACGAGCAGTACTTC.

This clone appeared once. V is TRBV7-2 and J is TRBJ2-1, with 14 bases fitting TRBD2. CDR3 length: 16 residues. V trimming: 5 bases; J trimming: 9 bases; junction bases outside the gene matches: 9. Germline-derived CDR1 and CDR2 are SGHTA and FQGNSA. CDR3 in amino acids: CASSQTGTSGRAEQFF. Here the CDR3 DNA reads TGTGCCAGCAGCCAAACCGGGACTAGCGGGAGAGCTGAGCAGTTCTTC. The variable domain in full, with the rest retrieved from reference TRBV7-2 and TRBJ2-1, is GAGVSQSPSNKVTEKGKDVELRCDPISGHTALYWYRQSLGQGLEFLIYFQGNSAPDKSGLPSDRFSAERTGGSVSTLTIQRTQQEDSAVYLCASSQTGTSGRAEQFFGPGTRLTVL.

The chain uses TRBV19 and TRBJ1-5; the match to TRBD1 covers 7 bases. This CDR3 is built from 16 residues. Trimming cost V 3 bases and J 5 bases; bases outside gene matches: 10. The germline gives CDR1 LNHDA, CDR2 SQIVND (reference sequence). CDR3 sequence: CASSILTGLPDQPQHF. CDR3 DNA: TGTGCCAGTAGTATTTTGACAGGGCTGCCCGATCAGCCCCAGCATTTT.